The clone carrying this T cell receptor beta chain has just a few counts. The antigen is unknown. As to treatment: roughly 10-day PBMC culture with coronavirus spike peptide pools or control peptides (ViraFEST assay). The sample comes from a study of vaccination and CD4 T cells after COVID-19. An Oncomine TCR Beta short-read assay was used to sequence the DNA from cultured CD4+ T cells. TCRdb re-called the PCR reads through MiXCR, storing one row per CDR3 protein. The table has 16,000 or so distinct CDR3 sequences, 44% seen once. Trimming cost V 5 bases and J 1 base, with 14 bases left between them. The CDR3 is made up of 15 amino acids. Germline CDR1 and CDR2: SGHAT and FQNNGV.

This sample comprised CD4+ T cells from blood, cultured in vitro, obtained after SARS-CoV-2 vaccination. This receptor was identified in a human donor who had recovered from COVID-19. The V and J genes are TRBV11-2 and TRBJ1-1; D gene uncertain. CDR3 residues: CASSPDDGRNTEAFF. The CDR3 DNA follows: TGTGCCAGCAGCCCAGACGATGGCCGGAACACTGAAGCTTTCTTT. The complete variable domain, with remaining parts taken from reference TRBV11-2 and TRBJ1-1, reads EAGVAQSPRYKIIEKRQSVAFWCNPISGHATLYWYQQILGQGPKLLIQFQNNGVVDDSQLPKDRFSAERLKGVDSTLKIQPAKLEDSAVYLCASSPDDGRNTEAFFGQGTRLTVV.